The rows below give T cell receptor beta chains drawn from one sample of a study of blood T cell repertoires in COVID-19. This table comes from immunoSEQ multiplex PCR, and its TCRdb copy is limited to in-frame clones, with some not included. This table holds hundreds of thousands of clones, 70% to 90% found once. Sample: PBMCs or T cells enriched from blood (not recorded which). All receptors come from a woman in her forties who had recovered from COVID-19. Both conserved end residues are part of each CDR3. D genes are given only for firm matches. Clone sizes are given selectively: once, few, many, or a class where the clone is expanded.

d_gene	v_gene	abundance	j_gene	CDR3nt	CDR3aa
TRBD1	TRBV9	.	TRBJ2-1	TGTGCCAGCAGCGTGGGGGACAGGTGGGTCAATGAGCAGTTCTTC	CASSVGDRWVNEQFF
TRBD2	TRBV30	.	TRBJ2-1	TGTGCCTGGAGCCAAGGACTAGCGGAGGTGGGTGAGCAGTTCTTC	CAWSQGLAEVGEQFF
.	TRBV27	.	TRBJ2-5	TGTGCCAGCAATGAATTTGGTGGCAGGGGTGGGTCGACCCAGTACTTC	CASNEFGGRGGSTQYF
.	TRBV9	once	TRBJ1-4	TGTGCCAGCAGCCGACAGGTTCGGGCGACTATAGAAAAACTGTTTTTT	CASSRQVRATIEKLFF
.	TRBV6-4	.	TRBJ2-7	TGTGCCAGCGGTAGACAGGACTACGAGCAGTACTTC	CASGRQDYEQYF
.	TRBV12-2	.	TRBJ2-3	TGTGCAAGTCGCTTAGCGGAGCGGGAGGGCCCTATAGATACGCAGTATTTT	CASRLAEREGPIDTQYF
.	TRBV30	.	TRBJ1-1	TGTGCCTGGATGGCTCGGGGGGCTCTTGAAGCTTTCTTT	CAWMARGALEAFF
TRBD1	TRBV5-5	.	TRBJ2-1	TGTGCCAGCAGCTTAGTGTTGGGACAGGGGAACAATGAGCAGTTCTTC	CASSLVLGQGNNEQFF
.	TRBV28	.	TRBJ1-4	TGTGCCAGCAGTTTAGTAGGGGATGAAAAACTGTTTTTT	CASSLVGDEKLFF
TRBD2	TRBV7-3	.	TRBJ2-1	TGTGCCAGCAGCTTAACGTCGTCTAGCGGGAGGGCCGGTGAGCAGTTCTTC	CASSLTSSSGRAGEQFF
.	TRBV2	.	TRBJ2-5	TGTGCCAGCAGCAGGGCTGGCGAGACCCAGTACTTC	CASSRAGETQYF
.	TRBV7-2	.	TRBJ2-3	TGTGCCAGCAGCTTAGTGAGCGCCGCAGATACGCAGTATTTT	CASSLVSAADTQYF
TRBD1	TRBV18	.	TRBJ2-3	TGTGCCAGCTCACTAAACGACAGGGCTGTTACGCAGTATTTT	CASSLNDRAVTQYF
TRBD2	TRBV30	.	TRBJ2-3	TGTGCCTGGAGTGTGCGGACTAGCGACACAGATACGCAGTATTTT	CAWSVRTSDTDTQYF
.	TRBV20-1	.	TRBJ1-3	TGCAGTGCTAGTCCGGTTCCGGGGGTTGGAAACACCATATATTTT	CSASPVPGVGNTIYF
TRBD1	TRBV2	.	TRBJ1-2	TGTGCCAGCAGGTGGACAGGGATCTATGGCTACACCTTC	CASRWTGIYGYTF
.	TRBV24-1	once	TRBJ2-3	TGTGCCACCAGTGATGCACAGGGGCGCGGGGCCCTGTTT	CATSDAQGRGALF
.	TRBV30	.	TRBJ1-2	TGTGCCTGGAGTAGGCAGGCCATAGCTAACTATGGCTACACCTTC	CAWSRQAIANYGYTF